This T cell receptor (beta chain) came from a study of vaccination and CD4 T cells after COVID-19. About the research overall: Post-vaccination specimens were collected at a median of approximately 66 days following dose two (range 14 to 241). Investigators stimulated cells with overlapping spike peptides drawn from SARS-CoV-2, HCoV-NL63, HCoV-OC43 and HCoV-229E. Broader study findings: The appearance of a median 86.3% of reactive clones in convalescent patients occurred only post-vaccination.

Sequence data for DNA of cultured CD4+ T cells were generated by the Oncomine TCR Beta short-read assay. One entry per CDR3 protein results from TCRdb running MiXCR on the PCR reads. Of approximately 12,000 distinct CDR3 sequences detected, around 20% appear once; the ten largest clones hold approximately 13%. Treatment given: roughly ten-day PBMC culture with coronavirus spike peptide pools or control peptides (ViraFEST assay). The V gene end was trimmed by 4 bases and the J gene end by 2 bases; junction bases not matched to a gene: 9. The CDR3 covers 17 residues. Germline V gene lookup returns CDR1 SGHRS and CDR2 YFSETQ. Worth noting for this clonotype: Its antigen is not identified.

The receptor's source is a human donor who received a COVID-19 vaccine. The rearrangement joins TRBV5-1 to TRBJ2-5, with TRBD2 matching over 12 bases. The sequenced sample was CD4+ T cells from blood, cultured in vitro, obtained before SARS-CoV-2 vaccination. The CDR3: CASSPRTSGVLQETQYF. In DNA, the CDR3 is TGCGCCAGCAGCCCCCGGACTAGCGGGGTGTTACAAGAGACCCAGTACTTC.